This T cell receptor beta chain was captured by sequencing in a study of cytomegalovirus exposure and HLA in healthy donors. PCR amplification relied on 60 Vbeta primers (plus 13 Jbeta primers). TCRdb's table, derived via immunoSEQ multiplex PCR, lists solely in-frame clones and lacks some. The sample yields about 160,000 clones, of which the top ten take up 2% to 2.5%. Germline CDR1 is SGHDT and CDR2 is YYEEEE. CDR3 length equals 14 residues. Trimming cost V 0 bases and J 4 bases, with 10 bases left between them. Findings and limits, study-wide: V- and J-gene trimming in TCR beta was tied to a missense DCLRE1C variant by an analysis performed later.

Comment on this clone: Its target is unknown.

The V call is TRBV5-6, the J call TRBJ1-2; D is perhaps TRBD1 (6 bases). The receptor was derived from a young man in good health and CMV-seronegative. The sample was PBMCs. For the CDR3, the DNA is TGTGCCAGCAGCTTGGGGTGGGGGCCCTATGGCTACACCTTC. Translated, it gives CASSLGWGPYGYTF.